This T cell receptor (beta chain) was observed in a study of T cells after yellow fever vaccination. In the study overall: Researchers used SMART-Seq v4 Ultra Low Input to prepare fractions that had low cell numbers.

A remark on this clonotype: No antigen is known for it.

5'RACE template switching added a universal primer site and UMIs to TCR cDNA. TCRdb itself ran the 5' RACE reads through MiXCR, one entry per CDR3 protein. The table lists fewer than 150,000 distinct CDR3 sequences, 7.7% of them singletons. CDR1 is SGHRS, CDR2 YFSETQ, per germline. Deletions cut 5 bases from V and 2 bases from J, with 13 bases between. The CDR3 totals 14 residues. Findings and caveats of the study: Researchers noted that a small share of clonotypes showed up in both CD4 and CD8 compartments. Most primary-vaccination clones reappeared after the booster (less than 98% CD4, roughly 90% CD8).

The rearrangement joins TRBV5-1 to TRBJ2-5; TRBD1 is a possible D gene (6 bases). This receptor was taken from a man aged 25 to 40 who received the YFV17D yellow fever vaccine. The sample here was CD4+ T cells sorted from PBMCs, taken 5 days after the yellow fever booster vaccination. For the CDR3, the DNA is TGCGCCAGCAGTGCTGGGGGCCTACAAGAGACCCAGTACTTC. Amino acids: CASSAGGLQETQYF.